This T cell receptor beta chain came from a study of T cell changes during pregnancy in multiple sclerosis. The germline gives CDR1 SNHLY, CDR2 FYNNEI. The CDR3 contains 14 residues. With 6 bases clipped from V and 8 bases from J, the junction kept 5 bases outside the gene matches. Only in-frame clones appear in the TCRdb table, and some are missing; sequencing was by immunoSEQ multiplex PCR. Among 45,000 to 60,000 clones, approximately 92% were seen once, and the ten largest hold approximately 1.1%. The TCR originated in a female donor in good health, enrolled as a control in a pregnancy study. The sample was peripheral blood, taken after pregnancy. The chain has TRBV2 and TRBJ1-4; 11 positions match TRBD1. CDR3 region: CASRKDRGREKLFF. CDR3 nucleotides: TGTGCCAGCAGGAAGGACAGGGGGCGAGAAAAACTGTTTTTT.